This T cell receptor (beta chain) was identified in a study of beta chain features in type 1 diabetes. One heparinised draw, averaging approximately 120 mL, was taken per donor. Study-level results: Shorter TCRB CDR3s, moderately but significantly so, marked every one of the four CD4+ subsets in Type 1 diabetes patients.

Comments on this clone: Its matching antigen is unknown.

cDNA synthesis used the whole RNA isolate, giving expressed TCRB sequences. Clones were sequenced by immunoSEQ multiplex PCR, and TCRdb holds only the in-frame ones, with some missing. The data show 300,000 to 350,000 clones, 9.3% seen once. This TCR was sampled from a man aged 30 to 45 with type 1 diabetes. The sample comprised central memory CD4+ T cells from blood.

CDR3 DNA sequence: TGTGCCAGCAGCGCAGGGGGCTTAGCAGCTTTCTTT. Its protein product is CASSAGGLAAFF. The chain couples TRBV7-2 to TRBJ1-1; 8 nucleotides align to TRBD1. V was pared by 5 bases and J by 10 bases, with 6 bases of the junction left unmatched. Germline V CDR1 and CDR2: SGHTA, FQGNSA. CDR3 size: 12 residues.